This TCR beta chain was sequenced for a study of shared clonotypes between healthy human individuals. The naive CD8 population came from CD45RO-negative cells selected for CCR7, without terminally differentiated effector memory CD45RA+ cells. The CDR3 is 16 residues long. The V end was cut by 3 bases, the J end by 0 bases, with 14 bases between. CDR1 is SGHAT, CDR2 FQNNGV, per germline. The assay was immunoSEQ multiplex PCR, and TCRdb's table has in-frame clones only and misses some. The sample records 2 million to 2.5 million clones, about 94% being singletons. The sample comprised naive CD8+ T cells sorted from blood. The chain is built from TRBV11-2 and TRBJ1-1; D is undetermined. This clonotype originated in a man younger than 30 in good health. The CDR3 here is CASSFPSFLMNTEAFF. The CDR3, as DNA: TGTGCCAGCAGCTTCCCAAGCTTCCTGATGAACACTGAAGCTTTCTTT.